One and the same sample provided the 18 T cell receptor beta chains below, sequenced in a study of blood T cells in healthy people across ages. Primed by a sample-barcoded 5' primer and a J-beta primer mix, a second PCR proceeded for about 7 to 11 cycles. TCRdb called the 5' RACE reads again in MiXCR, with one record for every CDR3 protein. The sample holds 800,000 to 1,000,000 distinct CDR3 sequences, roughly 48% seen once. The source material was blood. The receptors come from a man aged 25-40 years in good health.

This chain connects TRBV20-1 to TRBJ1-1, with 7 bases aligning to TRBD1. CDR3 size: 13 residues. Germline CDR1 reads DFQATT; CDR2 reads SNEGSKA (reference sequence). Losses at the gene ends were 6 bases for V and 5 bases for J; bases not matched to a gene: 9. The CDR3 DNA reads as TGCAGTGCCCAGACAGGGCTATGGACTGAAGCTTTCTTT. This gives the protein CSAQTGLWTEAFF.

This clonotype was recorded once. The genes are TRBV7-3 and TRBJ1-1; TRBD1 matches 10 bases. The V gene's germline CDR1 is SGHTA and CDR2 FQGTGA. V shed 5 bases, J shed 5 bases, and the junction held 14 bases outside the gene matches. The CDR3 is 17 residues long. The CDR3 spells CASSPTAVGQGKTEAFF. CDR3 bases: TGTGCCAGCAGCCCCACGGCCGTGGGACAGGGGAAGACTGAAGCTTTCTTT.

This chain links TRBV12-3 or TRBV12-4 with TRBJ2-7, with TRBD1 identical over 7 bases. V was pared by 6 bases and J by 5 bases, with 4 bases of the junction left unmatched. The length of the CDR3 is 12 residues. For the CDR3, the DNA is TGTGCCAGCAGGACAGGGTATCACGAGCAGTACTTC. It specifies CASRTGYHEQYF.

This clonotype appeared many times. This chain links TRBV29-1 with TRBJ1-2; D unresolved. Per the germline V gene, CDR1 is SQVTM and CDR2 is ANQGSEA. The CDR3 sequence is 12 residues long. Trimming took 1 base from V and 3 from J, leaving 6 bases between them. This CDR3 reads CSVEARDYGYTF. In nucleotides, the CDR3 is TGCAGCGTTGAAGCAAGGGACTATGGCTACACCTTC.

This clonotype was found a few times. A much larger clone lies a single base off, so this may be a read error. The rearrangement links TRBV15 to TRBJ2-5, with D perhaps TRBD2 (6 bases). The length of the CDR3 is 16 residues. Germline V gives CDR1 LNHNV, CDR2 YYDKDF (reference sequence). Deletions cut 0 bases from V and 11 bases from J, with 22 bases between. Here the CDR3 DNA reads TGTGCCACCAGCAGAGATTGGCGGGGTCCGCGCAATGAGCAGTACTTC. Translated, it gives CATSRDWRGPRNEQYF.

The rearrangement links TRBV10-3 to TRBJ1-2; TRBD1 might be the D (5 bases). The CDR3 runs 14 residues. Germline V gene sequence: CDR1 ENHRY, CDR2 SYGVKD. V was shortened by 0 bases and J by 8 bases, with 13 bases between the two germline ends. The CDR3 DNA reads as TGTGCCATCAGTGAGTCGGCAGGGCCAGGCGGCTACACCTTC. It is translated as CAISESAGPGGYTF.

V gene TRBV27 combines with J gene TRBJ1-2; D possibly corresponds to TRBD1 (5 bases). This CDR3 spans 16 amino acids. The V end was cut by 5 bases, the J end by 4 bases, with 20 bases between. The germline gives CDR1 MNHEY, CDR2 SMNVEV (reference sequence). CDR3 in amino acids: CASSPGKGIFFYGYTF. In DNA, the CDR3 is TGTGCCAGCAGTCCGGGGAAGGGGATTTTCTTCTATGGCTACACCTTC.

This clonotype has ten or more counts. The chain carries TRBV6-6 and TRBJ2-7, with a tentative D call TRBD1 (6 bases). The CDR3 runs to 12 residues. V gave up 6 bases and J gave up 6 bases, with 12 bases separating them. Germline loops: CDR1 MNHNY, CDR2 SVGAGI (reference sequence). The CDR3, as DNA: TGTGCCAGCAGACTACAAGGGGGCGAGCAGTACTTC. Protein product: CASRLQGGEQYF.

The CDR3 is CASSLTTGDQYF. The DNA for the CDR3 is TGTGCCAGCTCTCTAACGACGGGGGACCAGTACTTC. The rearrangement links TRBV6-2 or TRBV6-3 to TRBJ2-5; a possible D gene is TRBD2 (6 bases). Per the germline V gene, CDR1 is MNHEY and CDR2 is SVGEGT. The germline V and J ends were trimmed by 8 bases and 10 bases, with 17 bases remaining between them. The CDR3 contains 12 residues.

The gene calls are TRBV11-3 and TRBJ2-1; TRBD1 aligns across 9 bases. Trimming cost V 5 bases and J 1 base; bases outside gene matches: 6. The V gene's germline CDR1 is SGHNT and CDR2 YENEEA. The CDR3 loop spans 16 amino acids. The CDR3 loop reads CASSQGTGSSYNEQFF. CDR3 sequence (DNA): TGTGCCAGCAGCCAGGGGACAGGGTCTTCCTACAATGAGCAGTTCTTC. Full variable domain (outside the CDR3, taken from reference TRBV11-3 and TRBJ2-1): EAGVVQSPRYKIIEKKQPVAFWCNPISGHNTLYWYLQNLGQGPELLIRYENEEAVDDSQLPKDRFSAERLKGVDSTLKIQPAELGDSAVYLCASSQGTGSSYNEQFFGPGTRLTVL.

This chain uses TRBV12-3 or TRBV12-4 with TRBJ1-1; no clear D. The germline V and J ends were trimmed by 1 base and 1 base, with 7 bases remaining between them. The CDR3 spans 14 residues. CDR3 sequence reads: CASSLGSRNTEAFF. In DNA, the CDR3 is TGTGCCAGCAGTTTAGGCTCAAGGAACACTGAAGCTTTCTTT.

V is TRBV7-8 and J is TRBJ1-5; no clear D gene. The V end lost 1 base, the J end lost 2 bases, and 18 bases lay between the germline ends. The CDR3 sequence is 18 residues long. Germline V gene sequence: CDR1 SGHVS, CDR2 FQNEAQ. The CDR3 spells CASSLDEGLREGNQPQHF. The CDR3 DNA is TGTGCCAGCAGCTTAGATGAAGGCCTCCGGGAAGGCAATCAGCCCCAGCATTTT.

This clonotype has only a few counts. This chain links TRBV6-2 or TRBV6-3 with TRBJ2-7; D remains unclear. Germline CDR1 reads MNHEY; CDR2 reads SVGEGT. The CDR3 runs 17 residues. Between the trimmed V and J ends, which lost 2 bases and 0 bases, there was a span of 17 bases. Here the CDR3 reads CASSYVSKDLRSYEQYF. For the CDR3, the DNA is TGTGCCAGCAGTTACGTCTCGAAGGACCTACGCTCCTACGAGCAGTACTTC.

As DNA, the CDR3 is TGCGCCAGCAGCCCCGAAAACTCTGGAAACACCATATATTTT. It encodes CASSPENSGNTIYF. V gene TRBV5-1 combines with J gene TRBJ1-3; D gene unclear. The ends were cut back, 4 bases at V and 0 bases at J, with 8 bases in the middle. Germline CDR1 SGHRS, CDR2 YFSETQ. The CDR3 totals 14 residues.

This clonotype appeared a few times. The chain recombines TRBV9 with TRBJ1-3; D remains unclear. Trimming took 2 bases from V and 0 from J, leaving 9 bases between them. Germline V gene sequence: CDR1 SGDLS, CDR2 YYNGEE. This CDR3 has 15 residues. The CDR3 loop is CASSVATGSGNTIYF. The CDR3 DNA is TGTGCCAGCAGCGTGGCGACGGGCTCTGGAAACACCATATATTTT.

The V and J genes are TRBV20-1 and TRBJ1-1; D possibly corresponds to TRBD1 (5 bases). This CDR3 spans 14 amino acids. The V gene lost 6 bases and the J gene lost 0 bases, with 14 bases spanning the gap. The germline CDR1 and CDR2 sequences are DFQATT and SNEGSKA (reference sequence). In DNA, the CDR3 is TGCAGTGCCCCGACGGGGGGGTTGAACACTGAAGCTTTCTTT. Its translation: CSAPTGGLNTEAFF.

This clonotype was counted ten times or more. V usage is TRBV28 and J usage is TRBJ2-7; 9 bases agree with TRBD1. This CDR3 spans 16 amino acids. J was trimmed by 2 bases and V by 5 bases; bases with no gene match: 10. Germline V lookup: CDR1 MDHEN, CDR2 SYDVKM. The CDR3 region has the DNA TGTGCCAGCAGTGTCGTCGGACAGGGGACACCCTACGAGCAGTACTTC. As protein: CASSVVGQGTPYEQYF.

This rearrangement joins TRBV28 to TRBJ2-4, with 7 positions matching TRBD1. V dropped 6 bases and J dropped 2; count of bases not matched to a gene: 16. CDR3 size: 18 residues. Germline V lookup: CDR1 MDHEN, CDR2 SYDVKM. CDR3 DNA sequence: TGTGCCAGCAGCCCTGTCGACAGGGCTGACGGAACCAAAAACATTCAGTACTTC. This translates into CASSPVDRADGTKNIQYF. The full variable domain, rest sourced from reference TRBV28 and TRBJ2-4, is DVKVTQSSRYLVKRTGEKVFLECVQDMDHENMFWYRQDPGLGLRLIYFSYDVKMKEKGDIPEGYSVSREKKERFSLILESASTNQTSMYLCASSPVDRADGTKNIQYFGAGTRLSVL.